Reported below is one TCR beta chain. The sample is drawn from a study of radiotherapy plus CTLA-4 blockade in lung cancer. Generated by immunoSEQ multiplex PCR, the TCRdb table keeps only in-frame clones and is missing some. The sample has roughly 100,000 clones; about 81% are singletons. The CDR3 has 13 amino acids. Trimming removed 5 bases from V and 6 bases from J, with 14 bases in between. Germline values: CDR1 SGHVS, CDR2 FQNEAQ. The material was peripheral blood, obtained from a patient treated with radiotherapy plus ipilimumab. The clonotype comes from a human donor with non-small cell lung cancer who had a partial response to radiotherapy plus ipilimumab. The chain recombines TRBV7-8 with TRBJ2-7; no reliable D call. The CDR3 is CASSPRPSPEQYF. The DNA for the CDR3 is TGTGCCAGCAGCCCTCGTCCTTCTCCCGAGCAGTACTTC.